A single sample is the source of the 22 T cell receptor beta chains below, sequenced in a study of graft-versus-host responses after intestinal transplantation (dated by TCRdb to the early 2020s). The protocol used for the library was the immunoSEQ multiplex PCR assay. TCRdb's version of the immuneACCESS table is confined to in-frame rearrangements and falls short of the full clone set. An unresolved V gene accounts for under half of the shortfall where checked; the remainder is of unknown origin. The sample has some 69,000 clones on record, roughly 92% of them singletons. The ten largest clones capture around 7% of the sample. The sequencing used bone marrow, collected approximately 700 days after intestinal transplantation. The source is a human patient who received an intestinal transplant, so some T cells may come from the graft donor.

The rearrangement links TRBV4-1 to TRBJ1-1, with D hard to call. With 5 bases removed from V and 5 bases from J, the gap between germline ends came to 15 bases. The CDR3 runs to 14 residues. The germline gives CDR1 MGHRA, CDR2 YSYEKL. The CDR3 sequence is CASSYPSSGTEAFF. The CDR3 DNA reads TGCGCCAGCAGCTATCCGTCTTCGGGGACTGAAGCTTTCTTT.

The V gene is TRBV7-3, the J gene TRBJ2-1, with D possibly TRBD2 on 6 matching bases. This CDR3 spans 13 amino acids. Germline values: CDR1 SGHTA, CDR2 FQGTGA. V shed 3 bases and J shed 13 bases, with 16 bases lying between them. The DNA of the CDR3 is TGTGCCAGCAGCTTGGCTAGCGAAACCCCTCAGTTCTTC. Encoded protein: CASSLASETPQFF.

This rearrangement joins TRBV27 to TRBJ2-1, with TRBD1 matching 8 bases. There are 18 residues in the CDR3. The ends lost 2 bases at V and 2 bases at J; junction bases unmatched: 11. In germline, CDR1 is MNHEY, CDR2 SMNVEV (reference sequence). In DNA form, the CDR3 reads TGTGCCAGCAGTTTAATCCCTTTGGCAGGGGGCACCTACAATGAGCAGTTCTTC. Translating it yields CASSLIPLAGGTYNEQFF.

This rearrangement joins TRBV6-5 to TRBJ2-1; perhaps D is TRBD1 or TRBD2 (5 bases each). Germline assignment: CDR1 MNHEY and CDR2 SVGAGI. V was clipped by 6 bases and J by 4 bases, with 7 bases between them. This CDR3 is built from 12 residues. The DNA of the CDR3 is TGTGCCAGCAGCGGGACGTACAATGAGCAGTTCTTC. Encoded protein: CASSGTYNEQFF.

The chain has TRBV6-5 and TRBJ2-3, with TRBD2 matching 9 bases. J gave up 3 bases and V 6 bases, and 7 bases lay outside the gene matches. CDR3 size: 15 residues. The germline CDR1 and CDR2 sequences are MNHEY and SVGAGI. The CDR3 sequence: CASSVFLAGTDTQYF. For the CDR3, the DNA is TGTGCCAGCAGCGTCTTCCTAGCGGGAACAGATACGCAGTATTTT.

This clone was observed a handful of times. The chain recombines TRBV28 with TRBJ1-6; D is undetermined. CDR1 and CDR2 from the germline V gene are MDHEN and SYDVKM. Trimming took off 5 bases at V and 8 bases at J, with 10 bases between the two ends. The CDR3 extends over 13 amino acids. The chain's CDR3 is CASSILGDSPLHF. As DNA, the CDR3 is TGTGCCAGCAGTATCTTGGGAGATTCACCCCTCCACTTT.

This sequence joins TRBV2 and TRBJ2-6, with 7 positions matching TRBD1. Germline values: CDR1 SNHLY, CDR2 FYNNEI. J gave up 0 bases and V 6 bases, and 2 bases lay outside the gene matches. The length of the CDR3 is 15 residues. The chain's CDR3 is CASSRQGSGANVLTF. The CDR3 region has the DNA TGTGCCAGCAGCCGACAGGGCTCTGGGGCCAACGTCCTGACTTTC.

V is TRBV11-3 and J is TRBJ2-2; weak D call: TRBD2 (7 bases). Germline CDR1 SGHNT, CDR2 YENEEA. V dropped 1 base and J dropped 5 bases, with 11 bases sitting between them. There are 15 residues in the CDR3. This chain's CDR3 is CASSLAGGGTGELFF. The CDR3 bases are TGTGCCAGCAGCTTAGCGGGGGGCGGGACCGGGGAGCTGTTTTTT.

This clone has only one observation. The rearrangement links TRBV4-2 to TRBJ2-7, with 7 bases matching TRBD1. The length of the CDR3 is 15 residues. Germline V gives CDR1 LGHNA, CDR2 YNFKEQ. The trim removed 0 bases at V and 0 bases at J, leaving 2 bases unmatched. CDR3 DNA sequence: TGTGCCAGCAGCCAAGAGCAGGGGGTCTCCTACGAGCAGTACTTC. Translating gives CASSQEQGVSYEQYF.

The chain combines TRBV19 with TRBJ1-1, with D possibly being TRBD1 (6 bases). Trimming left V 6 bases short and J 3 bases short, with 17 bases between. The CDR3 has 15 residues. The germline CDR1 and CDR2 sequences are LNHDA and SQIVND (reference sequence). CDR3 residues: CASSRGGRADTEAFF. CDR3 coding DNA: TGTGCCAGTAGCCGGGGGGGCAGGGCGGACACTGAAGCTTTCTTT. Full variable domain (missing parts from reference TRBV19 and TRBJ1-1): DGGITQSPKYLFRKEGQNVTLSCEQNLNHDAMYWYRQDPGQGLRLIYYSQIVNDFQKGDIAEGYSVSREKKESFPLTVTSAQKNPTAFYLCASSRGGRADTEAFFGQGTRLTVV.

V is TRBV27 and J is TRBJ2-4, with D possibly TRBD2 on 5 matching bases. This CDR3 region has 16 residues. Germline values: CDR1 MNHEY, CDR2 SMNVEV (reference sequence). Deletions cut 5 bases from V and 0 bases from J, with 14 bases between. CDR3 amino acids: CASSNEGSLAKNIQYF. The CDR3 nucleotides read TGTGCCAGCAGTAACGAGGGATCACTAGCCAAAAACATTCAGTACTTC.

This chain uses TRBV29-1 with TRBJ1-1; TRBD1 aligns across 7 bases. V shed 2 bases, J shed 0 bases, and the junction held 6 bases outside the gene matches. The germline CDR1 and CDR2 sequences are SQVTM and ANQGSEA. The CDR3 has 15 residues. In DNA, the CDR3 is TGCAGCGTTGAAACAGGGGATGGAATGAACACTGAAGCTTTCTTT. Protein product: CSVETGDGMNTEAFF.

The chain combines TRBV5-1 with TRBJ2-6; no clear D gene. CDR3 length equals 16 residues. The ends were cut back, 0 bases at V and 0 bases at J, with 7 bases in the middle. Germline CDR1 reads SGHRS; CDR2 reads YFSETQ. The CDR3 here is CASSLVSDSGANVLTF. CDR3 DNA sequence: TGCGCCAGCAGCTTGGTAAGCGACTCTGGGGCCAACGTCCTGACTTTC.

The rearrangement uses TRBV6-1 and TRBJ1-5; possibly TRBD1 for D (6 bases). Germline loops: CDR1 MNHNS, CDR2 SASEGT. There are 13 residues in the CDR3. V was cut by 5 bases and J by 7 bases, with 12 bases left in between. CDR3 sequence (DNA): TGTGCCAGCAGTCCTAAGGGGGGCCAGCCCCAGCATTTT. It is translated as CASSPKGGQPQHF.

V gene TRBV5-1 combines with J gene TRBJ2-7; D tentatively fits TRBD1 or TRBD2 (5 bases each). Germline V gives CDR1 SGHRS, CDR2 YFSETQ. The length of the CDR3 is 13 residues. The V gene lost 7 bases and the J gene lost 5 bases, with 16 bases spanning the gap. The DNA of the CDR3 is TGCGCCAGCTCCTTAATGGGGGAAAACGAGCAGTACTTC. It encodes CASSLMGENEQYF.

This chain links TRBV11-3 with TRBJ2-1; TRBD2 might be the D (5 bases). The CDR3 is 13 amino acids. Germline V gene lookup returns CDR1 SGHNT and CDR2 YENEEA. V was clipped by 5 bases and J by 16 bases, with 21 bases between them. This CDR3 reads CASSDSPDSQRFF. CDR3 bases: TGTGCCAGCAGCGACTCCCCGGACTCTCAACGTTTCTTC.

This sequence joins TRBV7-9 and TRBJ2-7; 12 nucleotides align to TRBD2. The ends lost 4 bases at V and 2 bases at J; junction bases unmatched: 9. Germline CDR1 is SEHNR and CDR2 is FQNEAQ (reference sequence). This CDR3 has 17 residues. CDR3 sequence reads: CASSSDTGTSGPYEQYF. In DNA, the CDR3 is TGTGCCAGCAGCTCTGATACCGGGACTAGCGGGCCCTACGAGCAGTACTTC. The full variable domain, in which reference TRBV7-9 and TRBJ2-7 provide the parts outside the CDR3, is DTGVSQNPRHKITKRGQNVTFRCDPISEHNRLYWYRQTLGQGPEFLTYFQNEAQLEKSRLLSDRFSAERPKGSFSTLEIQRTEQGDSAMYLCASSSDTGTSGPYEQYFGPGTRLTVT.

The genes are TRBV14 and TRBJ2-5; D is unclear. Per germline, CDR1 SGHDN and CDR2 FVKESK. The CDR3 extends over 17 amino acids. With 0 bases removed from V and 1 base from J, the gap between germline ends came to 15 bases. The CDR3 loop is CASSQEGLGSVQETQYF. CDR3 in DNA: TGTGCCAGCAGCCAAGAAGGCCTGGGGTCGGTCCAAGAGACCCAGTACTTC.

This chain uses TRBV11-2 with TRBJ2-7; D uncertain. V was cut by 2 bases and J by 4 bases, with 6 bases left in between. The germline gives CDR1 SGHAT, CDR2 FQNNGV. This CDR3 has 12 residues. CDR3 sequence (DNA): TGTGCCAGCAGCTTATCGGGTTACGAGCAGTACTTC. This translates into CASSLSGYEQYF.

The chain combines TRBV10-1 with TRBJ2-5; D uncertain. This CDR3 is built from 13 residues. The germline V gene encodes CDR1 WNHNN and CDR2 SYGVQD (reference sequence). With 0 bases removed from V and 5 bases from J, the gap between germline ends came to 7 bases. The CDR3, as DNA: TGCGCCAGCAGTGAGTCTGGCAGTGAGACCCAGTACTTC. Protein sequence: CASSESGSETQYF.

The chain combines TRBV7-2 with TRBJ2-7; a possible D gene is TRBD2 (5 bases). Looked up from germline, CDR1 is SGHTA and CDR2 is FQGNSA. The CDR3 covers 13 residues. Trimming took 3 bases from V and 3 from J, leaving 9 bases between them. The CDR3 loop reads CASSFYEGYEQYF. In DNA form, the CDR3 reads TGTGCCAGCAGCTTTTATGAGGGCTACGAGCAGTACTTC.

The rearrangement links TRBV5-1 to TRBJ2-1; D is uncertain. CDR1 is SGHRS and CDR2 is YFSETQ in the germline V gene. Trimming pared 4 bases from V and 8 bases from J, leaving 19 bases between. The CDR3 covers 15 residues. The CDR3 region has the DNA TGCGCCAGCAGCCCCGTTCCTAACCAAGGTCATGAGCAGTTCTTC. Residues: CASSPVPNQGHEQFF.